These 32 T cell receptor beta chains were sequenced from one sample in a study of cytomegalovirus exposure and HLA in healthy donors. The PCR had 60 Vbeta and 13 Jbeta primers. The table came from immunoSEQ multiplex PCR; TCRdb's copy has only in-frame clones and leaves some out. The data hold more than 110,000 clones, with 75% to 80% observed a single time. The sequenced sample was PBMCs. The origin of the receptors is a male donor in good health and CMV-seronegative.

This chain connects TRBV6-6 to TRBJ2-6; a weak D match, TRBD1 (6 bases). Trimming pared 7 bases from V and 0 bases from J, leaving 10 bases between. CDR3 length equals 15 residues. CDR1 is MNHNY, CDR2 SVGAGI, per germline (reference sequence). CDR3 DNA: TGTGCCAGCACAGAGGGGGTCTCTGGGGCCAACGTCCTGACTTTC. It translates to CASTEGVSGANVLTF.

This chain uses TRBV5-1 with TRBJ2-2, with D possibly TRBD1 on 5 matching bases. This CDR3 region has 16 residues. With 6 bases removed from V and 2 bases from J, the gap between germline ends came to 17 bases. From germline, CDR1 is SGHRS and CDR2 YFSETQ. In DNA form, the CDR3 reads TGCGCCAGCACCCCCGGTGTGGGGCGCAACACCGGGGAGCTGTTTTTT. It is translated as CASTPGVGRNTGELFF.

This clone has just a few counts. The rearrangement uses TRBV5-1 and TRBJ2-1, with 11 bases aligning to TRBD1. Germline assignment: CDR1 SGHRS and CDR2 YFSETQ. This CDR3 is built from 15 residues. V trimming: 4 bases; J trimming: 6 bases; junction bases outside the gene matches: 6. CDR3 amino acids: CASSTGQGASNEQFF. The CDR3 DNA follows: TGCGCCAGCAGCACCGGACAGGGGGCGAGCAATGAGCAGTTCTTC.

J is TRBJ2-2 and V is TRBV10-1; 10 bases align to TRBD2. With V trimmed by 7 bases and J by 5 bases, 4 bases remained unmatched. Germline V gene data show CDR1 as WNHNN and CDR2 as SYGVQD (reference sequence). The CDR3 runs to 14 residues. Here the CDR3 reads CASTSGSGTGELFF. The CDR3, as DNA: TGCGCCAGCACTAGCGGGAGTGGGACCGGGGAGCTGTTTTTT.

The chain joins TRBV10-3 to TRBJ1-1; 7 bases map to TRBD1. Germline CDR1 ENHRY, CDR2 SYGVKD. The ends lost 7 bases at V and 4 bases at J; junction bases unmatched: 15. This CDR3 is 16 amino acids long. CDR3 residues: CAITGTAPGAGTEAFF. DNA for the CDR3: TGTGCCATCACTGGGACAGCCCCTGGAGCCGGCACTGAAGCTTTCTTT.

This clone appeared once. The chain joins TRBV4-2 to TRBJ2-5; possible D gene TRBD2, 6 bases. Germline V gene sequence: CDR1 LGHNA, CDR2 YNFKEQ. This CDR3 has 16 residues. Trimming left V 4 bases short and J 1 base short, with 16 bases between. The DNA for the CDR3 is TGTGCCAGCAGCCTTTCGGCGGGGACCTTCCAAGAGACCCAGTACTTC. As protein: CASSLSAGTFQETQYF.

On this clone itself: One end of the junction varies from germline; a read error may be responsible. The J gene is TRBJ1-2, the V gene TRBV2; 7 bases align to TRBD1. Germline CDR1 reads SNHLY; CDR2 reads FYNNEI. CDR3 length equals 14 residues. This CDR3 is CAKRNISGGPNLSF. The CDR3 region has the DNA TGTGCCAAACGAAATATCTCAGGGGGGCCTAACTTAAGCTTC. Variable domain in full (rest from reference TRBV2 and TRBJ1-2): EPEVTQTPSHQVTQMGQEVILRCVPISNHLYFYWYRQILGQKVEFLVSFYNNEISEKSEIFDDQFSVERPDGSNFTLKIRSTKLEDSAMYFCAKRNISGGPNLSFGSGTRLTVV.

The rearrangement links TRBV15 to TRBJ1-1; 9 bases map to TRBD1. Germline-derived CDR1 and CDR2 are LNHNV and YYDKDF (reference sequence). V lost 5 bases, J lost 5 bases, and 6 bases stayed unmatched. This CDR3 spans 14 amino acids. The CDR3 loop reads CATSSGQGGTEAFF. The CDR3 bases are TGTGCCACCAGCTCGGGACAGGGAGGGACTGAAGCTTTCTTT.

A note on this clone: Other DNA sequences in this specimen translate into the identical CDR3. This chain connects TRBV18 to TRBJ1-5; possibly TRBD1 for D (6 bases). Between the trimmed V and J ends, which lost 6 bases and 1 base, there was a span of 10 bases. From germline, CDR1 is KGHSH and CDR2 LQKENI. The CDR3 consists of 14 residues. The CDR3 here is CASSPGTSNQPQHF. CDR3 DNA: TGTGCCAGCTCTCCCGGGACAAGCAATCAGCCCCAGCATTTT.

The chain's CDR3 is CASSQSPANTGELFF. The CDR3 DNA is TGTGCCAGCAGCCAAAGCCCTGCGAACACCGGGGAGCTGTTTTTT. This rearrangement joins TRBV4-2 to TRBJ2-2; D call uncertain. CDR3 length: 15 amino acids. The V gene lost 2 bases and the J gene lost 0 bases, with 7 bases spanning the gap. Germline-derived CDR1 and CDR2 are LGHNA and YNFKEQ.

The chain is built from TRBV7-8 and TRBJ2-1; no reliable D call. CDR1 and CDR2 (germline): SGHVS, FQNEAQ. V was clipped by 5 bases and J by 0 bases, with 11 bases between them. The CDR3 runs to 15 residues. The CDR3 coding sequence is TGTGCCAGCAGCCCCAGCGAGGCCTCCTACAATGAGCAGTTCTTC. This sequence encodes CASSPSEASYNEQFF.

J is TRBJ2-7 and V is TRBV7-9; 7 nucleotides agree with TRBD1. The V gene end was trimmed by 5 bases and the J gene end by 1 base; junction bases not matched to a gene: 8. The V gene's germline CDR1 is SEHNR and CDR2 FQNEAQ (reference sequence). This CDR3 spans 15 amino acids. The CDR3 region is CASSPSGDSSYEQYF. The CDR3 DNA reads TGTGCCAGCAGCCCATCTGGGGACAGTTCCTACGAGCAGTACTTC.

The DNA of the CDR3 is TGTGCCAGCACTCAGGGAGGGTCCTACCCCCCTGCCCAGTACTTC. This encodes CASTQGGSYPPAQYF. J is TRBJ2-5 and V is TRBV6-1; 7 nucleotides match TRBD2. Germline CDR1 and CDR2: MNHNS and SASEGT. Trimming removed 7 bases from V and 9 bases from J; junction bases left unmatched: 17. This CDR3 has 15 amino acids.

The rearrangement links TRBV5-8 to TRBJ2-5; 8 bases are shared with TRBD2. CDR3 size: 14 residues. After removal of 4 bases from V and 5 bases from J, the junction contained 7 bases not matched to a gene. Germline loops: CDR1 SGHTS, CDR2 YDEGEE. The CDR3 protein is CASSLGGGSETQYF. As DNA, the CDR3 is TGTGCCAGCAGCCTCGGGGGGGGCTCGGAGACCCAGTACTTC.

The chain combines TRBV30 with TRBJ2-1; no firm D call. CDR1 and CDR2 from the germline V gene are GTSNPN and SVGIG (reference sequence). The CDR3 contains 14 residues. V gave up 6 bases and J gave up 0 bases, with 12 bases separating them. CDR3 amino acids: CACSTENSYNEQFF. The CDR3 DNA is TGTGCCTGTAGTACAGAGAACTCCTACAATGAGCAGTTCTTC.

This clone was seen more than once but under ten times. The chain's CDR3 is CASSYSKDLIQPQHF. The CDR3 DNA reads as TGTGCCAGCAGTTACTCGAAAGACTTGATACAGCCCCAGCATTTT. The chain carries TRBV6-5 and TRBJ1-5; D is unclear. Trimming stripped 0 bases from V and 7 bases from J, with 13 bases between. Germline V gives CDR1 MNHEY, CDR2 SVGAGI. The CDR3 loop spans 15 amino acids.

This clone came up a few times. This rearrangement joins TRBV9 to TRBJ2-2, with 8 bases lining up with TRBD1. Germline assignment: CDR1 SGDLS and CDR2 YYNGEE. This CDR3 is 16 amino acids long. V gave up 7 bases and J gave up 1 base; unmatched junction bases: 9. CDR3 protein: CASQRPGTGNTGELFF. In DNA form, the CDR3 reads TGTGCCAGCCAACGTCCCGGGACAGGGAACACCGGGGAGCTGTTTTTT.

This clone was counted between two and nine times. The V and J genes are TRBV7-9 and TRBJ2-7, with D tentatively TRBD2 (5 bases). The CDR3 consists of 13 residues. CDR1 SEHNR and CDR2 FQNEAQ come from the germline V gene (reference sequence). The V end lost 5 bases, the J end lost 5 bases, and 13 bases lay between the germline ends. The CDR3 loop reads CASSPRVFDEQYF. Written as DNA, the CDR3 is TGTGCCAGCAGCCCGAGGGTCTTCGACGAGCAGTACTTC.

V usage is TRBV6-5 and J usage is TRBJ1-5; D is uncertain. Germline assignment: CDR1 MNHEY and CDR2 SVGAGI. This CDR3 spans 15 amino acids. V was shortened by 4 bases and J by 8 bases, with 18 bases between the two germline ends. This chain's CDR3 is CASSLSSVVGEPQHF. The CDR3 bases are TGTGCCAGCAGTTTATCCTCGGTGGTCGGGGAGCCCCAGCATTTT.

This clone was seen more than once but under ten times. The chain carries TRBV15 and TRBJ2-2; 11 nucleotides match TRBD2. Germline lookup yields CDR1 LNHNV and CDR2 YYDKDF (reference sequence). This CDR3 region has 15 residues. Trimming at V came to 7 bases and at J to 7 bases, leaving 8 bases not matched to a gene. The CDR3 nucleotides read TGTGCCACCACCCCTAGCGGGGGGAGCGGCGGGGAGCTGTTTTTT. As protein: CATTPSGGSGGELFF. Filled out from reference TRBV15 and TRBJ2-2, the complete variable domain reads DAMVIQNPRYQVTQFGKPVTLSCSQTLNHNVMYWYQQKSSQAPKLLFHYYDKDFNNEADTPDNFQSRRPNTSFCFLDIRSPGLGDTAMYLCATTPSGGSGGELFFGEGSRLTVL.

Note on this clone: In the same sample, other DNA sequences code for this CDR3. The V gene is TRBV7-2, the J gene TRBJ2-5, with TRBD2 matching 7 bases. CDR1 and CDR2 from the germline V gene are SGHTA and FQGNSA. The CDR3 has 13 residues. The ends lost 5 bases at V and 3 bases at J; junction bases unmatched: 3. CDR3 coding DNA: TGTGCCAGCAGCCTTGGGACTAAAGAGACCCAGTACTTC. Residues: CASSLGTKETQYF.

The V gene is TRBV4-1, the J gene TRBJ1-2, with D possibly being TRBD1 (5 bases). CDR3 length: 16 residues. V was trimmed by 3 bases and J by 4 bases, leaving 18 bases between them. CDR1 is MGHRA and CDR2 is YSYEKL in the germline V gene. In DNA form, the CDR3 reads TGCGCCAGCAGCCAGGGTAGTCGGGGGGGACTCTATGGCTACACCTTC. It is translated as CASSQGSRGGLYGYTF.

The V call is TRBV6-5, the J call TRBJ2-5; no clear D. The length of the CDR3 is 13 residues. In germline, CDR1 is MNHEY, CDR2 SVGAGI. The V and J ends lost 7 bases and 5 bases respectively, with 14 bases between them. CDR3 region: CASTSPPLETQYF. CDR3 nucleotides: TGTGCCAGCACGTCACCCCCACTGGAGACCCAGTACTTC.

The CDR3 DNA sequence: TGCAGCGTTGAGGCCCGCAGGAAATACACCTTC. Its translation: CSVEARRKYTF. This sequence joins TRBV29-1 and TRBJ1-2; D ambiguous. CDR1 is SQVTM and CDR2 is ANQGSEA in the germline V gene. The CDR3 runs to 11 residues. Trimming stripped 3 bases from V and 11 bases from J, with 13 bases between.

The CDR3 region has the DNA TGTGCCAGCAGTGGTCCGGGACAGGGGTTCAATGAGCAGTTCTTC. Protein product: CASSGPGQGFNEQFF. V and J are TRBV6-1 and TRBJ2-1; 10 bases line up with TRBD1. The ends lost 4 bases at V and 6 bases at J; junction bases unmatched: 6. The CDR3 is 15 amino acids. Germline loops: CDR1 MNHNS, CDR2 SASEGT.

The chain recombines TRBV6-1 with TRBJ1-1, with D perhaps TRBD1 (5 bases). The V end lost 8 bases, the J end lost 5 bases, and 15 bases lay between the germline ends. This CDR3 contains 13 residues. Per the germline V gene, CDR1 is MNHNS and CDR2 is SASEGT. The CDR3 DNA is TGTGCCAGCCTGGCCCAGGGAGGGACTGAAGCTTTCTTT. Translation: CASLAQGGTEAFF.

The rearrangement uses TRBV27 and TRBJ1-2, with D perhaps matching TRBD1 (6 bases). Trimming shortened V by 3 bases and J by 4 bases, and 18 bases separated the two germline ends. Germline lookup yields CDR1 MNHEY and CDR2 SMNVEV (reference sequence). This CDR3 has 16 amino acids. The DNA of the CDR3 is TGTGCCAGCAGTTTGTCCTACGGGGGGCTGCTCTATGGCTACACCTTC. As protein: CASSLSYGGLLYGYTF.

This chain uses TRBV27 with TRBJ2-1, with unresolved D. V dropped 2 bases and J dropped 3 bases, with 5 bases sitting between them. From germline, CDR1 is MNHEY and CDR2 SMNVEV (reference sequence). The CDR3 runs 13 residues. CDR3 coding DNA: TGTGCCAGCAGTTTAGGCAGCTACAATGAGCAGTTCTTC. Protein product: CASSLGSYNEQFF.

The rearrangement joins TRBV7-2 to TRBJ1-6; D uncertain. V was shortened by 5 bases and J by 17 bases, with 19 bases between the two germline ends. Germline assignment: CDR1 SGHTA and CDR2 FQGNSA. The CDR3 covers 13 residues. The CDR3 here is CASSRKEADAVHF. In DNA form, the CDR3 reads TGTGCCAGCAGCAGAAAGGAGGCGGACGCCGTCCACTTT.

This sequence joins TRBV6-6 and TRBJ1-5; no reliable D call. V was clipped by 7 bases and J by 5 bases, with 12 bases between them. This CDR3 has 13 amino acids. CDR1 is MNHNY and CDR2 is SVGAGI in the germline V gene (reference sequence). The CDR3 sequence is CASTGSDDQPQHF. The CDR3 DNA reads TGTGCCAGCACGGGAAGTGATGATCAGCCCCAGCATTTT.

The CDR3 sequence: CSVEGISGVPEETQYF. CDR3 DNA sequence: TGCAGCGTTGAAGGGATATCGGGGGTTCCCGAAGAGACCCAGTACTTC. This chain joins TRBV29-1 and TRBJ2-5, with D tentatively TRBD2 (6 bases). Germline CDR1 is SQVTM and CDR2 is ANQGSEA. The CDR3 runs 16 residues. V was trimmed by 1 base and J by 3 bases, leaving 18 bases between them.

J is TRBJ2-1 and V is TRBV7-3, with D perhaps matching TRBD1 (6 bases). In germline, CDR1 is SGHTA, CDR2 FQGTGA. The V end lost 5 bases, the J end lost 0 bases, and 20 bases lay between the germline ends. The CDR3 contains 18 residues. The CDR3 reads CASSRRPPGVGSYNEQFF. CDR3 DNA sequence: TGTGCCAGCAGCAGAAGACCCCCAGGGGTAGGCTCCTACAATGAGCAGTTCTTC.